A single sample is the source of the 25 T cell receptor beta chains below, sequenced in a study of cytotoxic CD8 clonotypes in ibrutinib-treated CLL. Sequencing was performed with immunoSEQ multiplex PCR; in TCRdb, only in-frame clones are kept and a portion is missing. Of about 130,000 clones in the sample, 75% to 85% were seen once. The source material was PBMCs, sampled after 12 months of ibrutinib treatment. The receptors here all came from a human donor with chronic lymphocytic leukemia.

V gene TRBV7-9 combines with J gene TRBJ1-1, with D perhaps TRBD1 (6 bases). The CDR3 extends over 14 amino acids. Trimming shortened V by 5 bases and J by 1 base, and 11 bases separated the two germline ends. Germline V CDR1 and CDR2: SEHNR, FQNEAQ (reference sequence). The CDR3 protein is CASSQRDKNTEAFF. CDR3 sequence (DNA): TGTGCCAGCAGCCAACGGGACAAGAACACTGAAGCTTTCTTT.

This chain links TRBV2 with TRBJ2-5, with D unclear. The length of the CDR3 is 14 residues. From germline, CDR1 is SNHLY and CDR2 FYNNEI. V was shortened by 4 bases and J by 5 bases, with 14 bases between the two germline ends. DNA of the CDR3: TGTGCCAGCAGTGCCGGAGAAAGTCCCGAGACCCAGTACTTC. Translating it yields CASSAGESPETQYF.

There are a few counts of this clone. The V call is TRBV28, the J call TRBJ1-2, with no clear D. The V and J ends lost 5 bases and 4 bases respectively, with 17 bases between them. CDR3 length equals 15 residues. The germline V gene has CDR1 MDHEN and CDR2 SYDVKM. CDR3 sequence reads: CASSPLVGRPYGYTF. The CDR3 nucleotides are TGTGCCAGCAGTCCCTTAGTGGGAAGGCCCTATGGCTACACCTTC.

This rearrangement joins TRBV6-1 to TRBJ2-7; D possibly uses TRBD1 or TRBD2 (5 bases each). The CDR3 runs 13 residues. Germline V gives CDR1 MNHNS, CDR2 SASEGT. V lost 6 bases to trimming and J lost 0 bases, with 9 bases between them. For the CDR3, the DNA is TGTGCCAGCAGCCGGGACCCCTCCTACGAGCAGTACTTC. This codes for CASSRDPSYEQYF.

The chain couples TRBV19 to TRBJ2-3; perhaps TRBD2 as D (6 bases). This CDR3 contains 14 residues. V was clipped by 1 base and J by 5 bases, with 10 bases between them. Germline CDR1 and CDR2: LNHDA and SQIVND (reference sequence). In DNA form, the CDR3 reads TGTGCCAGTAGTATAGGACCCGGGGGAGATACGCAGTATTTT. Its protein is CASSIGPGGDTQYF.

The V gene is TRBV28, the J gene TRBJ1-5; D unclear. The CDR3 totals 15 residues. Trimming shortened V by 1 base and J by 2 bases, and 9 bases separated the two germline ends. Looked up from germline, CDR1 is MDHEN and CDR2 is SYDVKM. The CDR3 loop reads CASSLLGRGNQPQHF. The CDR3 DNA is TGTGCCAGCAGTTTATTGGGAAGGGGCAATCAGCCCCAGCATTTT.

The chain has TRBV5-4 and TRBJ2-3; 9 nucleotides align to TRBD2. The CDR3 has 16 amino acids. Trimming took 0 bases from V and 2 from J; bases not matched to a gene: 4. Germline V lookup: CDR1 SGHNT, CDR2 YYREEE (reference sequence). This chain's CDR3 is CASSLELAGYTDTQYF. In DNA form, the CDR3 reads TGTGCCAGCAGCTTGGAACTAGCGGGCTACACAGATACGCAGTATTTT.

In this sample, this clone turned up once. The rearrangement uses TRBV5-1 and TRBJ2-6; D not resolved. CDR1 is SGHRS, CDR2 YFSETQ, per germline. The CDR3 has 15 amino acids. With 0 bases removed from V and 2 bases from J, the gap between germline ends came to 6 bases. CDR3 in DNA: TGCGCCAGCAGCTTGGGACCCCCTGGGGCCAACGTCCTGACTTTC. Translation gives CASSLGPPGANVLTF.

This chain uses TRBV29-1 with TRBJ2-7, with D possibly matching TRBD2 (5 bases). V lost 1 base to trimming and J lost 0 bases, with 13 bases between them. The CDR3 contains 15 residues. Germline V lookup: CDR1 SQVTM, CDR2 ANQGSEA. The CDR3 coding sequence is TGCAGCGTTGAAGGCGACGGCGGAGGCTCCTACGAGCAGTACTTC. Translated, it gives CSVEGDGGGSYEQYF.

The chain is built from TRBV29-1 and TRBJ2-3; the D gene is possibly TRBD2 (6 bases). The V gene lost 3 bases and the J gene lost 11 bases, with 15 bases spanning the gap. CDR1 SQVTM and CDR2 ANQGSEA come from the germline V gene. This CDR3 is 12 amino acids long. The CDR3 DNA reads TGCAGCGTTGAGGAGGGCTCCCCGGGGCAGTATTTT. Protein product: CSVEEGSPGQYF.

This sequence joins TRBV5-1 and TRBJ2-3; D gene ambiguous. The CDR3 length is 14 residues. Germline V gives CDR1 SGHRS, CDR2 YFSETQ. V gave up 4 bases and J gave up 0 bases, with 9 bases separating them. Written as DNA, the CDR3 is TGCGCCAGCAGCGGGGTCTATAGCACAGATACGCAGTATTTT. This sequence encodes CASSGVYSTDTQYF.

The rearrangement joins TRBV19 to TRBJ2-1; weak D call: TRBD2 (5 bases). This CDR3 is 12 amino acids long. V lost 3 bases, J lost 9 bases, and 9 bases lay in between. Germline CDR1 LNHDA, CDR2 SQIVND (reference sequence). The CDR3, as DNA: TGTGCCAGTAGTATTTCTAGCTCTGAGCAGTTCTTC. Translated: CASSISSSEQFF.

The chain couples TRBV7-8 to TRBJ2-7; 14 bases line up with TRBD2. With 0 bases clipped from V and 7 bases from J, the junction kept 8 bases outside the gene matches. The CDR3 covers 17 residues. CDR1 and CDR2 (germline): SGHVS, FQNEAQ. CDR3 in amino acids: CASSLAGTSGRAGEQYF. CDR3 sequence (DNA): TGTGCCAGCAGCTTAGCGGGGACTAGCGGGAGAGCGGGAGAGCAGTACTTC.

This chain uses TRBV10-1 with TRBJ2-7; 7 nucleotides align to TRBD1. The CDR3 covers 14 residues. V shed 10 bases, J shed 4 bases, and the junction held 13 bases outside the gene matches. Germline CDR1 WNHNN, CDR2 SYGVQD (reference sequence). CDR3 loop: CANDITGTAYEQYF. The DNA of the CDR3 is TGCGCCAACGACATCACCGGGACAGCGTACGAGCAGTACTTC.

V usage is TRBV7-3 and J usage is TRBJ2-1; D is ambiguous. The CDR3 runs 16 residues. Looked up from germline, CDR1 is SGHTA and CDR2 is FQGTGA. Trimming took off 4 bases at V and 2 bases at J, with 15 bases between the two ends. CDR3 amino acids: CASSWAARGAYNEQFF. CDR3 nucleotides: TGTGCCAGCAGCTGGGCCGCGAGAGGTGCCTACAATGAGCAGTTCTTC.

The genes are TRBV6-5 and TRBJ2-1; TRBD2 aligns across 8 bases. V dropped 6 bases and J dropped 9; count of bases not matched to a gene: 4. The CDR3 runs to 12 residues. Germline CDR1 and CDR2: MNHEY and SVGAGI. The DNA of the CDR3 is TGTGCCAGCAGGGGACTAGTTGGTGAGCAGTTCTTC. This translates into CASRGLVGEQFF.

The chain employs TRBV2 and TRBJ2-7, with 7 bases fitting TRBD1. The CDR3 covers 14 residues. Looked up from germline, CDR1 is SNHLY and CDR2 is FYNNEI. J gave up 3 bases and V 5 bases, and 7 bases lay outside the gene matches. The CDR3 nucleotides read TGTGCCAGCAGTTTCCGGGACAGCAACTACGAGCAGTACTTC. Translating it yields CASSFRDSNYEQYF.

The gene calls are TRBV28 and TRBJ2-7; D gene ambiguous. CDR3 length: 12 amino acids. V lost 7 bases and J lost 3, with 10 bases in between. Germline loops: CDR1 MDHEN, CDR2 SYDVKM. The CDR3 sequence: CASNNEVYEQYF. The DNA for the CDR3 is TGTGCCAGCAACAATGAGGTCTACGAGCAGTACTTC.

In DNA, the CDR3 is TGTGCCAGCAGTCCAGGGCCGGCGAACACTGAAGCTTTCTTT. Its translation: CASSPGPANTEAFF. V and J are TRBV14 and TRBJ1-1, with D maybe TRBD1 (5 bases). Trimming took 6 bases from V and 1 from J, leaving 12 bases between them. The CDR3 covers 14 residues. Germline values: CDR1 SGHDN, CDR2 FVKESK.

This chain joins TRBV5-6 and TRBJ1-2, with unresolved D. In germline, CDR1 is SGHDT, CDR2 YYEEEE. V lost 0 bases and J lost 2, with 8 bases in between. The CDR3 is made up of 14 amino acids. This CDR3 reads CASSLGVSNYGYTF. The DNA for the CDR3 is TGTGCCAGCAGCTTGGGTGTCTCAAACTATGGCTACACCTTC.

CDR3 loop: CASSTEGAYTEAFF. CDR3 DNA sequence: TGCGCCAGCAGCACTGAGGGGGCTTACACTGAAGCTTTCTTT. The chain carries TRBV5-1 and TRBJ1-1; 7 bases match TRBD1. The CDR3 totals 14 residues. Germline V gene lookup returns CDR1 SGHRS and CDR2 YFSETQ. V lost 4 bases and J lost 3; bases outside the gene matches: 6.

This sequence joins TRBV9 and TRBJ2-4; 8 positions agree with TRBD2. Germline V gene sequence: CDR1 SGDLS, CDR2 YYNGEE. J was trimmed by 4 bases and V by 0 bases; bases with no gene match: 9. This CDR3 is 17 amino acids long. The CDR3 protein is CASSVEELADEKNIQYF. As DNA, the CDR3 is TGTGCCAGCAGCGTAGAAGAACTAGCGGATGAGAAAAACATTCAGTACTTC.

J is TRBJ1-3 and V is TRBV7-6; D call uncertain. Trimming stripped 5 bases from V and 0 bases from J, with 11 bases between. The CDR3 is made up of 15 amino acids. The germline gives CDR1 SGHVS, CDR2 FNYEAQ. The chain's CDR3 is CASSMGRSSGNTIYF. The CDR3 DNA follows: TGTGCCAGCAGCATGGGGAGGAGCTCTGGAAACACCATATATTTT.

The J gene is TRBJ2-2, the V gene TRBV7-8; possibly TRBD1 or TRBD2 for D (5 bases each). This CDR3 is 15 amino acids long. V lost 1 base to trimming and J lost 6 bases, with 12 bases between them. Germline values: CDR1 SGHVS, CDR2 FQNEAQ. The CDR3, as DNA: TGTGCCAGCAGCTTAGGTTGGGACCCAGCCGGGGAGCTGTTTTTT. This sequence encodes CASSLGWDPAGELFF. Full variable domain (rest looked up from reference TRBV7-8 and TRBJ2-2): GAGVSQSPRYKVAKRGQDVALRCDPISGHVSLFWYQQALGQGPEFLTYFQNEAQLDKSGLPSDRFFAERPEGSVSTLKIQRTQQEDSAVYLCASSLGWDPAGELFFGEGSRLTVL.

This clone was picked up one time. This sequence joins TRBV5-8 and TRBJ2-3; TRBD2 agrees at 13 bases. V gave up 4 bases and J gave up 1 base; unmatched junction bases: 3. This CDR3 region has 16 residues. Germline loops: CDR1 SGHTS, CDR2 YDEGEE. The CDR3 region is CASSQGLAGGTDTQYF. Written as DNA, the CDR3 is TGTGCCAGCAGCCAAGGACTAGCGGGAGGCACAGATACGCAGTATTTT.